This TCR beta chain comes out of a study of cytomegalovirus exposure and HLA in healthy donors. The PCR made use of 60 Vbeta and 13 Jbeta primers. Assay: immunoSEQ multiplex PCR; the TCRdb copy retains only in-frame clones and omits some. The table lists over 85,000 clones, approximately 87% of them singletons. Every donor was a healthy person donating bone marrow. Findings and limits, study-wide: Within an earlier analysis, most TCR beta V segments proved productive either about 87% or about 30% of the time. With further analysis later on, most CMV-associated TCR beta chains appeared HLA-restricted. It is likely that the observed cluster of highly shared sequence variants was a sequencing artifact.

Concerning this clone itself: Its antigen is currently unknown.

The sequenced sample consisted of PBMCs. The TCR was taken from a man between 35 and 55 years old in good health and CMV-seronegative.

The DNA for the CDR3 is TGCGCCAGCAGCCAAGATCCTGGCGGGGGTGACTACAATGAGCAGTTCTTC. This codes for CASSQDPGGGDYNEQFF. The rearrangement uses TRBV4-3 and TRBJ2-1, with TRBD2 matching 7 bases. The CDR3 is 17 residues long. V shed 0 bases, J shed 3 bases, and the junction held 8 bases outside the gene matches. Germline CDR1 and CDR2: LGHNA and YSLEER.